The 20 T cell receptor beta chains in this list originate from one sample, sequenced in a study of blood T cell repertoires in COVID-19. Profiling relied on immunoSEQ multiplex PCR, and the TCRdb table lists in-frame clones only, not all of them. The sample lists hundreds of thousands of clones, approximately 79% occurring once. The sequencing sample was made of peripheral blood. These receptors came from a woman in her thirties or forties with active or convalescent COVID-19.

The V gene is TRBV2, the J gene TRBJ1-3; D is possibly TRBD1 (6 bases). V dropped 6 bases and J dropped 0 bases, with 12 bases sitting between them. The CDR3 is 15 amino acids. Germline CDR1 and CDR2: SNHLY and FYNNEI. The CDR3 spells CASSEDSLSGNTIYF. The CDR3 region has the DNA TGTGCCAGCAGCGAGGACAGCCTCTCTGGAAACACCATATATTTT.

The chain carries TRBV9 and TRBJ2-3; the D gene is possibly TRBD2 (6 bases). The CDR3 has 15 residues. Trimming left V 2 bases short and J 0 bases short, with 10 bases between. Germline V gives CDR1 SGDLS, CDR2 YYNGEE. CDR3 region: CASSVFRGSTDTQYF. The DNA for the CDR3 is TGTGCCAGCAGCGTTTTTCGGGGGAGCACAGATACGCAGTATTTT.

J is TRBJ2-3 and V is TRBV3-1 (or the pseudogene TRBV3-2), with a tentative D call TRBD1 (6 bases). With 4 bases removed from V and 4 bases from J, the gap between germline ends came to 21 bases. The CDR3 covers 17 residues. The germline CDR1 and CDR2 sequences are LGHDT and YNNKEL (reference sequence). The CDR3 here is CASSPSFGRGPPDTQYF. The DNA for the CDR3 is TGTGCCAGCAGCCCCTCCTTTGGCAGGGGTCCCCCAGATACGCAGTATTTT.

The CDR3, as DNA: TGTGCCAGCAGTGTCGGGACAGGCGGTACCAATGAGCAGTTCTTC. Its translation is CASSVGTGGTNEQFF. The V call is TRBV25-1, the J call TRBJ2-1; 8 nucleotides match TRBD1. Unmatched junction bases numbered 8, after V lost 4 bases and J lost 6 bases. This CDR3 region has 15 residues. Looked up from germline, CDR1 is MGHDK and CDR2 is SYGVNS. Supplemented by reference TRBV25-1 and TRBJ2-1, the full variable domain reads EADIYQTPRYLVIGTGKKITLECSQTMGHDKMYWYQQDPGMELHLIHYSYGVNSTEKGDLSSESTVSRIRTEHFPLTLESARPSHTSQYLCASSVGTGGTNEQFFGPGTRLTVL.

This chain uses TRBV30 with TRBJ2-5; 10 bases are a match to TRBD2. V was clipped by 5 bases and J by 5 bases; unmatched bases: 11. This CDR3 spans 15 amino acids. CDR1 and CDR2 from the germline V gene are GTSNPN and SVGIG (reference sequence). The CDR3 DNA sequence: TGTGCCTGGTCAAGAGCGGGGGGGTCCCCGGAGACCCAGTACTTC. Its translation: CAWSRAGGSPETQYF.

The gene calls are TRBV5-4 and TRBJ1-4; 7 bases line up with TRBD1. The germline V gene encodes CDR1 SGHNT and CDR2 YYREEE (reference sequence). The ends lost 4 bases at V and 3 bases at J; junction bases unmatched: 9. The CDR3 runs 16 residues. The CDR3 spells CASSPDRPGPNEKLFF. The CDR3 DNA follows: TGTGCCAGCAGCCCGGACAGGCCTGGGCCTAATGAAAAACTGTTTTTT.

The chain couples TRBV5-5 to TRBJ2-2; 8 bases map to TRBD2. CDR3 size: 15 residues. Unmatched junction bases numbered 2, after V lost 0 bases and J lost 4 bases. CDR1 and CDR2 (germline): SGHKS, YYEKEE (reference sequence). CDR3 loop: CASSLAGGTTGELFF. Here the CDR3 DNA reads TGTGCCAGCAGCTTGGCGGGGGGGACCACCGGGGAGCTGTTTTTT.

The chain joins TRBV7-2 to TRBJ2-1, with 10 bases fitting TRBD2. The germline CDR1 and CDR2 sequences are SGHTA and FQGNSA. V lost 5 bases and J lost 6; bases outside the gene matches: 7. The CDR3 totals 15 residues. The chain's CDR3 is CASSIRVAGGNEQFF. For the CDR3, the DNA is TGTGCCAGCAGCATCCGAGTAGCGGGGGGCAATGAGCAGTTCTTC.

The V and J genes are TRBV9 and TRBJ1-5, with D possibly being TRBD1 (5 bases). The CDR3 is made up of 14 amino acids. The V end lost 1 base, the J end lost 6 bases, and 11 bases lay between the germline ends. Germline CDR1 is SGDLS and CDR2 is YYNGEE. CDR3 sequence reads: CASSVWGVGQPQHF. The DNA of the CDR3 is TGTGCCAGCAGCGTATGGGGGGTCGGTCAGCCCCAGCATTTT.

The chain recombines TRBV19 with TRBJ1-1; 12 nucleotides agree with TRBD1. From germline, CDR1 is LNHDA and CDR2 SQIVND (reference sequence). The V gene end was trimmed by 5 bases and the J gene end by 4 bases; junction bases not matched to a gene: 20. This CDR3 comprises 20 residues. DNA for the CDR3: TGTGCCAGTAGTGTCCAACCGGGACAGGGGGCGATTAGAGTTGGCACTGAAGCTTTCTTT. This gives the protein CASSVQPGQGAIRVGTEAFF.

This chain uses TRBV3-1 (or the pseudogene TRBV3-2) with TRBJ1-6; perhaps TRBD1 as D (5 bases). Germline loops: CDR1 LGHDT, CDR2 YNNKEL (reference sequence). The CDR3 has 14 residues. The V end was cut by 4 bases, the J end by 7 bases, with 11 bases between. The CDR3: CASSRGDLNSPLHF. The CDR3 DNA is TGTGCCAGCAGCCGAGGGGACTTGAATTCACCCCTCCACTTT.

This chain uses TRBV2 with TRBJ2-3; 7 bases map to TRBD2. CDR1 and CDR2 (germline): SNHLY, FYNNEI. CDR3 length: 17 amino acids. Trimming cost V 3 bases and J 0 bases; bases outside gene matches: 9. CDR3 loop: CASSDLRTSGSTDTQYF. CDR3 in DNA: TGTGCCAGCAGTGACTTGAGGACTAGTGGAAGCACAGATACGCAGTATTTT.

This clone was recorded once. V gene TRBV28 combines with J gene TRBJ1-3; D is ambiguous. The V end was cut by 5 bases, the J end by 5 bases, with 13 bases between. Germline loops: CDR1 MDHEN, CDR2 SYDVKM. The CDR3 has 14 amino acids. DNA of the CDR3: TGTGCCAGCAGTCGACACCAGACGAGAAACACCATATATTTT. Translation: CASSRHQTRNTIYF.

This chain links TRBV24-1 with TRBJ1-1; D is unclear. Trimming shortened V by 4 bases and J by 10 bases, and 21 bases separated the two germline ends. The germline V gene encodes CDR1 KGHDR and CDR2 SFDVKD. This CDR3 has 15 residues. DNA for the CDR3: TGTGCCACCAGTGACGCCGGTATCTCGGCCCGGGGAGCTTTCTTT. Its translation is CATSDAGISARGAFF.

This sequence joins TRBV27 and TRBJ2-4, with D tentatively TRBD1 (5 bases). Looked up from germline, CDR1 is MNHEY and CDR2 is SMNVEV (reference sequence). Trimming cost V 3 bases and J 2 bases, with 5 bases left between them. The CDR3 loop spans 13 amino acids. CDR3 nucleotides: TGTGCCAGCAGTTTGGGGCCCAAAAACATTCAGTACTTC. Translated, it gives CASSLGPKNIQYF.

The chain joins TRBV6-5 to TRBJ2-1; D perhaps matches TRBD1 (6 bases). The CDR3 is made up of 15 amino acids. The germline V gene encodes CDR1 MNHEY and CDR2 SVGAGI. V lost 6 bases and J 4 bases, leaving 16 bases between the germline ends. The CDR3 DNA follows: TGTGCCAGCAGCCTTGTCCGGACAGAGTACAATGAGCAGTTCTTC. It codes for CASSLVRTEYNEQFF.

The chain couples TRBV29-1 to TRBJ2-4, with 10 bases identical to TRBD1. Germline loops: CDR1 SQVTM, CDR2 ANQGSEA. J was trimmed by 1 base and V by 3 bases; bases with no gene match: 12. This CDR3 contains 18 residues. For the CDR3, the DNA is TGCAGCGTTGAGCGCTGGAGTGGGACAGGGGTGGCCAAAAACATTCAGTACTTC. The encoded protein is CSVERWSGTGVAKNIQYF.

V and J are TRBV11-2 and TRBJ2-3; D uncertain. The CDR3 is 14 residues long. CDR1 is SGHAT and CDR2 is FQNNGV in the germline V gene. Trimming stripped 1 base from V and 0 bases from J, with 5 bases between. For the CDR3, the DNA is TGTGCCAGCAGCTTAGGGCTCAGCACAGATACGCAGTATTTT. It specifies CASSLGLSTDTQYF.

The table lists this clone with a few counts. CDR3 nucleotides: TGTGCCAGCTCACCATACCCCTCCGTGACAGGGCGCCAAGAACAAAATTCACCCCTCCACTTT. It is translated as CASSPYPSVTGRQEQNSPLHF. The rearrangement uses TRBV18 and TRBJ1-6; 7 nucleotides align to TRBD1. The germline V gene has CDR1 KGHSH and CDR2 LQKENI. J lost 7 bases, V lost 2 bases, and 23 bases had no gene match. The CDR3 consists of 21 residues.

This chain joins TRBV24-1 and TRBJ2-7, with 10 nucleotides matching TRBD1. The V gene's germline CDR1 is KGHDR and CDR2 SFDVKD. The V gene end was trimmed by 4 bases and the J gene end by 4 bases; junction bases not matched to a gene: 9. The CDR3 consists of 16 residues. The CDR3 DNA follows: TGTGCCACCAGTGACCCTGGACAGGGGGTGATATACGAGCAGTACTTC. Its protein is CATSDPGQGVIYEQYF.